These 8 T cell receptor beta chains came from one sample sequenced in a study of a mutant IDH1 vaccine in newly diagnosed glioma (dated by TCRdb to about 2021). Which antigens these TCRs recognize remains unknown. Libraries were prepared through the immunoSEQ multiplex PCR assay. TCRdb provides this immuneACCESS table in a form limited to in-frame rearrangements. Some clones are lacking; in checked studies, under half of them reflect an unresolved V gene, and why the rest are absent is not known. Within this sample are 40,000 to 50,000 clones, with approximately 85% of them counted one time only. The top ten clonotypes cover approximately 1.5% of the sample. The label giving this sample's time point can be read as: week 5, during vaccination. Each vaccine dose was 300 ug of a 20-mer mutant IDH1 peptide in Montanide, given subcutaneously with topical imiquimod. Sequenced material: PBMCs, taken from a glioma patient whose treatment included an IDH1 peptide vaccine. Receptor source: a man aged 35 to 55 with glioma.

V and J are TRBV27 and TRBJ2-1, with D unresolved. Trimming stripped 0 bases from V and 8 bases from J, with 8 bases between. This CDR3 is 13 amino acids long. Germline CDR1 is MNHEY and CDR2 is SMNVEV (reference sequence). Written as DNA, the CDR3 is TGTGCCAGCAGTTTATCGATGGGCCATGAGCAGTTCTTC. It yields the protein CASSLSMGHEQFF.

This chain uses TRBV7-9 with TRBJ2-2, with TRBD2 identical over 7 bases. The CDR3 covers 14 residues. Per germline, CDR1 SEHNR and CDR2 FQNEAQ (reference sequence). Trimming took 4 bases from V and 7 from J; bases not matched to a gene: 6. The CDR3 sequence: CASSSSGGVGELFF. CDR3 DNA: TGTGCCAGCAGCTCATCGGGGGGAGTCGGGGAGCTGTTTTTT.

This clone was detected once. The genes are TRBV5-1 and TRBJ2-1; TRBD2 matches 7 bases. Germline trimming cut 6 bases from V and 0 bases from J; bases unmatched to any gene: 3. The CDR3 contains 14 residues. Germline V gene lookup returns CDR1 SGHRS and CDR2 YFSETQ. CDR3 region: CASTPGGSYNEQFF. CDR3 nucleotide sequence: TGCGCCAGCACTCCGGGAGGCTCCTACAATGAGCAGTTCTTC.

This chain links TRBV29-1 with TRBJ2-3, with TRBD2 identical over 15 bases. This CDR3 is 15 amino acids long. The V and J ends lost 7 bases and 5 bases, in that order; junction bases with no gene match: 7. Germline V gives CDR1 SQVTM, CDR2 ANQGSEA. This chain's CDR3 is CSGGLAGGGRDTQYF. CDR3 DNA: TGCAGCGGCGGACTAGCGGGAGGGGGCCGAGATACGCAGTATTTT.

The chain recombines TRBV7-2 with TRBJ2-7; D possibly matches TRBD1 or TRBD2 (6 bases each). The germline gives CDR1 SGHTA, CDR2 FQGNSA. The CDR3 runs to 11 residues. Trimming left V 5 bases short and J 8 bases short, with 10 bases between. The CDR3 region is CASSGGGKQYF. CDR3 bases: TGTGCCAGCAGCGGAGGGGGTAAGCAGTACTTC.

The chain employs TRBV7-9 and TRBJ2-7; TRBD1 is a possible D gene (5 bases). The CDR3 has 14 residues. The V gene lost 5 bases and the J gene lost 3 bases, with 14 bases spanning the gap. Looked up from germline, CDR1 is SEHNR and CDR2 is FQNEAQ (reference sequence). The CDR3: CASSQAGNIYEQYF. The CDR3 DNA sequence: TGTGCCAGCAGCCAAGCAGGGAACATCTACGAGCAGTACTTC. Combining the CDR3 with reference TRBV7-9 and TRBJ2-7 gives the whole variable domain DTGVSQNPRHKITKRGQNVTFRCDPISEHNRLYWYRQTLGQGPEFLTYFQNEAQLEKSRLLSDRFSAERPKGSFSTLEIQRTEQGDSAMYLCASSQAGNIYEQYFGPGTRLTVT.

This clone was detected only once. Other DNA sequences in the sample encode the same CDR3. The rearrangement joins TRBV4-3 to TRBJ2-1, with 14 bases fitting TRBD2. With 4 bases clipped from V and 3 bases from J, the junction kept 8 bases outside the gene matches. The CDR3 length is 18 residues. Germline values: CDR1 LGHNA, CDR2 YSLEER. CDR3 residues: CASSRRLAGGEGYNEQFF. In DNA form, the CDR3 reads TGCGCCAGCAGCCGAAGACTAGCGGGAGGGGAAGGCTACAATGAGCAGTTCTTC.

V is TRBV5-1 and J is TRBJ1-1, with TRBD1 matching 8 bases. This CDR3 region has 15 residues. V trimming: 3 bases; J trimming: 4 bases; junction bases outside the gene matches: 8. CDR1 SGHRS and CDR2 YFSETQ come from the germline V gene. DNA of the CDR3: TGCGCCAGCAGCTCGACAGGGGTCTCGGGCACTGAAGCTTTCTTT. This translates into CASSSTGVSGTEAFF.